The 19 T cell receptor beta chains in this list originate from one sample, sequenced in a study of T cells in Graves' hyperthyroidism and ophthalmopathy. Authors of the study amplified TCR beta CDR3 regions from RNA transcripts. During a first-round RT-PCR of the TCR CDR3, the HTBI primer set was used. MiXCR, applied by TCRdb to the multiplex PCR reads, yields one record per CDR3 protein. Of about 400,000 distinct CDR3 sequences detected, more than 14% appear once; the ten largest clones hold roughly a fifth. Specimen: blood. Receptors were obtained from a woman aged 25 to 39 with Graves' ophthalmopathy.

This clonotype came up a few times. This chain connects TRBV30 to TRBJ2-7; 7 bases map to TRBD1. J was trimmed by 3 bases and V by 4 bases; bases with no gene match: 12. The CDR3 runs 15 residues. Germline CDR1 reads GTSNPN; CDR2 reads SVGIG (reference sequence). CDR3 in DNA: TGTGCCTGGAACTCCCCCGGGACAGCATACTACGAGCAGTACTTC. This codes for CAWNSPGTAYYEQYF.

J is TRBJ1-1 and V is TRBV19; D is perhaps TRBD1 (6 bases). CDR1 and CDR2 from the germline V gene are LNHDA and SQIVND (reference sequence). Trimming cost V 4 bases and J 6 bases, with 18 bases left between them. The CDR3 runs to 15 residues. As DNA, the CDR3 is TGTGCCAGTAGTAGCCCCGGGGGGCCGTTCCCTGAAGCTTTCTTT. Translated: CASSSPGGPFPEAFF. Together with reference TRBV19 and TRBJ1-1, the CDR3 gives the full variable domain: DGGITQSPKYLFRKEGQNVTLSCEQNLNHDAMYWYRQDPGQGLRLIYYSQIVNDFQKGDIAEGYSVSREKKESFPLTVTSAQKNPTAFYLCASSSPGGPFPEAFFGQGTRLTVV.

This clonotype occurred many times. This sequence joins TRBV6-1 and TRBJ2-7; no clear D gene. Germline lookup yields CDR1 MNHNS and CDR2 SASEGT. The germline V and J ends were trimmed by 10 bases and 4 bases, with 11 bases remaining between them. The CDR3 runs to 11 residues. CDR3 amino acids: CATSERYEQYF. The CDR3 nucleotides read TGTGCCACCTCAGAGAGGTACGAGCAGTACTTC.

About this clonotype: A read error is likely, as this CDR3 ends without the conserved phenylalanine or tryptophan. The rearrangement links TRBV6-1 to TRBJ2-7; no firm D call. The V and J ends lost 11 bases and 1 base respectively, with 18 bases between them. Germline CDR1 and CDR2: MNHNS and SASEGT. The CDR3 has 14 residues. The CDR3 coding sequence is TGTGCCGGGAAGTTGGCAGTCCCATCCTACGAGCAGTACCTC. It specifies CAGKLAVPSYEQYL.

There are many counts of this clonotype. The J gene is TRBJ1-1, the V gene TRBV5-1, with D unresolved. V lost 1 base, J lost 1 base, and 8 bases lay in between. Germline V lookup: CDR1 SGHRS, CDR2 YFSETQ. The CDR3 has 14 amino acids. The CDR3 is CASSLLSRNTEAFF. The CDR3 DNA reads TGCGCCAGCAGCTTGTTGTCCAGGAACACTGAAGCTTTCTTT. The entire variable domain, with the rest obtained from reference TRBV5-1 and TRBJ1-1, is as follows: KAGVTQTPRYLIKTRGQQVTLSCSPISGHRSVSWYQQTPGQGLQFLFEYFSETQRNKGNFPGRFSGRQFSNSRSEMNVSTLELGDSALYLCASSLLSRNTEAFFGQGTRLTVV.

This clonotype was seen a few times. This chain joins TRBV19 and TRBJ1-4; D ambiguous. The CDR3 extends over 13 amino acids. Germline CDR1 is LNHDA and CDR2 is SQIVND (reference sequence). With 5 bases removed from V and 8 bases from J, the gap between germline ends came to 12 bases. The CDR3 DNA reads as TGTGCCAGTAGTCCTGGAGTAGAGGAAAAACTGTTTTTT. Translation gives CASSPGVEEKLFF.

This clonotype was counted ten times or more. The chain links TRBV20-1 to TRBJ2-7; TRBD1 matches 8 bases. This CDR3 contains 14 residues. Germline CDR1 DFQATT, CDR2 SNEGSKA (reference sequence). The trim removed 6 bases at V and 5 bases at J, leaving 12 bases unmatched. The CDR3 sequence: CSATSRTGRNEQYF. CDR3 nucleotide sequence: TGCAGTGCCACATCCAGGACAGGGAGGAACGAGCAGTACTTC.

This clonotype was seen repeatedly, ten times or more. V is TRBV2 and J is TRBJ2-1, with D maybe TRBD2 (5 bases). The CDR3 extends over 13 amino acids. Germline values: CDR1 SNHLY, CDR2 FYNNEI. V lost 7 bases and J 7 bases, leaving 14 bases between the germline ends. CDR3 sequence (DNA): TGTGCCAGCAAGCGTGAGGGATGGAATGAGCAGTTCTTC. Its translation is CASKREGWNEQFF.

The table lists this clonotype with many counts. In DNA form, the CDR3 reads TGTGCCAGCATGAGGAGGGGCAATCAGCCCCAGCATTTT. As protein: CASMRRGNQPQHF. The gene calls are TRBV6-1 and TRBJ1-5; D is unclear. The CDR3 extends over 13 amino acids. CDR1 is MNHNS and CDR2 is SASEGT in the germline V gene. Trimming took off 7 bases at V and 2 bases at J, with 9 bases between the two ends.

As to this clonotype: A much larger clone is a single base away; this may be a read error. The rearrangement uses TRBV12-3 or TRBV12-4 and TRBJ1-6; possible D gene TRBD1, 5 bases. The CDR3 runs to 14 residues. For the CDR3, the DNA is TGTGCTACGAGACAGTTTGGAGATAATTCACCCATCCACTTT. Translated, it gives CATRQFGDNSPIHF.

In the case of this clonotype: A much larger clone differs from this one at a single base, so this may be a read error. The rearrangement joins TRBV18 to TRBJ2-2; D possibly corresponds to TRBD2 (5 bases). CDR3 size: 16 residues. The germline V gene encodes CDR1 KGHSH and CDR2 LQKENI. The CDR3 reads CASSPFLVSNTGELLF. The CDR3 DNA follows: TGTGCCAGCTCACCATTCCTAGTAAGCAACACCGGGGAGCTGCTTTTT.

This clonotype has ten or more counts. This rearrangement joins TRBV12-3 or TRBV12-4 to TRBJ1-5; the D is unclear. This CDR3 is 13 amino acids long. Trimming pared 6 bases from V and 5 bases from J, leaving 11 bases between. The CDR3 DNA follows: TGTGCCAGCAGGGAGGGATTTTATCAGCCCCAGCATTTT. This sequence encodes CASREGFYQPQHF.

This clonotype was seen a few times. The chain links TRBV6-2 or TRBV6-3 to TRBJ1-2, with a weak D call TRBD1 (6 bases). This CDR3 has 14 amino acids. Trimming removed 5 bases at V and 4 bases at J, with 14 bases between. CDR1 and CDR2 from the germline V gene are MNHEY and SVGEGT. The CDR3: CASSHNQGSYGYTF. The CDR3 bases are TGTGCCAGCAGTCACAATCAGGGGTCCTATGGCTACACCTTC.

The chain is built from TRBV28 and TRBJ1-1; D might be TRBD1 (6 bases). Per germline, CDR1 MDHEN and CDR2 SYDVKM. V was shortened by 5 bases and J by 3 bases, with 25 bases between the two germline ends. This CDR3 has 18 amino acids. The CDR3 loop is CASSPTLGGGGADTEAFF. The CDR3 region has the DNA TGTGCCAGCAGTCCTACCCTAGGTGGGGGGGGCGCGGACACTGAAGCTTTCTTT.

This clonotype occurred many times. V gene TRBV7-2 combines with J gene TRBJ2-3; no clear D. The V end lost 5 bases, the J end lost 8 bases, and 11 bases lay between the germline ends. The germline V gene encodes CDR1 SGHTA and CDR2 FQGNSA. CDR3 length: 12 residues. The CDR3 loop reads CASSAPLGTQYF. The CDR3 DNA is TGTGCCAGCAGCGCCCCCCTAGGTACGCAGTATTTT.

This clonotype occurred many times. V is TRBV27 and J is TRBJ2-6, with D possibly being TRBD1 (5 bases). Looked up from germline, CDR1 is MNHEY and CDR2 is SMNVEV (reference sequence). The CDR3 covers 19 residues. Deletions cut 3 bases from V and 2 bases from J, with 20 bases between. The CDR3 nucleotides are TGTGCCAGCAGTTTGATTTGGATGCAGGGAAGAACTGGGGCCAACGTCCTGACTTTC. The encoded protein is CASSLIWMQGRTGANVLTF.

In its sample, this clonotype was seen many times. The chain employs TRBV20-1 and TRBJ2-5; D is perhaps TRBD1 or TRBD2 (5 bases each). V dropped 6 bases and J dropped 1 base, with 12 bases sitting between them. The CDR3 loop spans 13 amino acids. CDR1 and CDR2 (germline): DFQATT, SNEGSKA (reference sequence). CDR3: CSAAAGGQETQYF. CDR3 sequence (DNA): TGCAGTGCCGCTGCTGGGGGCCAAGAGACCCAGTACTTC.

The chain recombines TRBV6-1 with TRBJ1-6; unclear D gene. The CDR3 consists of 14 residues. Looked up from germline, CDR1 is MNHNS and CDR2 is SASEGT. The V end lost 8 bases, the J end lost 0 bases, and 8 bases lay between the germline ends. CDR3 region: CASVMSSYNSPLHF. CDR3 nucleotides: TGTGCCAGCGTCATGAGCTCCTATAATTCACCCCTCCACTTT.

This rearrangement joins TRBV5-4 to TRBJ2-1, with TRBD2 identical over 14 bases. CDR1 is SGHNT, CDR2 YYREEE, per germline (reference sequence). The CDR3 covers 16 residues. The junction had 3 bases not matched to a gene; V was cut back by 0 bases and J by 7 bases. This CDR3 is CASSLVGLAGGNEQFF. CDR3 DNA: TGTGCCAGCAGCTTGGTCGGACTAGCGGGGGGTAATGAGCAGTTCTTC.